These 27 T cell receptor beta chains were sequenced from one sample in a study of human thymus T cells. Using immunoSEQ multiplex PCR, the repertoire was profiled, and TCRdb retains in-frame clones only, with some absent. Among some 57,000 clones listed, 94% were seen once. The sample comprised blood. The receptor set was obtained from a boy under two years old with a congenital heart defect but otherwise immunologically healthy.

The CDR3 bases are TGTGCCAGCAGCTTAGACCGGGACTTACCCGAGCAGTACTTC. This sequence encodes CASSLDRDLPEQYF. The rearrangement links TRBV7-2 to TRBJ2-7; tentatively, D is TRBD2 (6 bases). This CDR3 comprises 14 residues. Germline CDR1 SGHTA, CDR2 FQGNSA. V was cut by 1 base and J by 6 bases, with 13 bases left in between. The full variable domain, rest sourced from reference TRBV7-2 and TRBJ2-7, is GAGVSQSPSNKVTEKGKDVELRCDPISGHTALYWYRQSLGQGLEFLIYFQGNSAPDKSGLPSDRFSAERTGGSVSTLTIQRTQQEDSAVYLCASSLDRDLPEQYFGPGTRLTVT.

CDR3 loop: CASSRGTSGSLNIQYF. CDR3 sequence (DNA): TGTGCCAGCAGCCGCGGGACTAGCGGGAGTCTAAACATTCAGTACTTC. The chain carries TRBV7-2 and TRBJ2-4; the match to TRBD2 covers 14 bases. The germline V gene encodes CDR1 SGHTA and CDR2 FQGNSA. Trimming removed 5 bases from V and 6 bases from J; junction bases left unmatched: 6. CDR3 length: 16 amino acids.

The chain carries TRBV28 and TRBJ2-7; D is unclear. Germline assignment: CDR1 MDHEN and CDR2 SYDVKM. The CDR3 runs 12 residues. Trimming removed 3 bases from V and 11 bases from J, with 14 bases in between. The CDR3 region is CASSLVGLAEYF. CDR3 in DNA: TGTGCCAGCAGTTTGGTAGGATTGGCAGAGTACTTC.

The chain links TRBV19 to TRBJ1-1; 7 bases fit TRBD1. The CDR3 is 16 residues long. Germline V gene lookup returns CDR1 LNHDA and CDR2 SQIVND (reference sequence). The J segment lost 1 base and the V segment lost 4 bases, leaving 9 bases of the junction unmatched. The CDR3 loop is CASSTDRVGTNTEAFF. CDR3 nucleotides: TGTGCCAGTAGTACAGACAGGGTGGGAACGAACACTGAAGCTTTCTTT.

This clone showed up just once. V is TRBV10-3 and J is TRBJ2-2; 11 nucleotides agree with TRBD2. V dropped 7 bases and J dropped 4; count of bases not matched to a gene: 2. Germline V lookup: CDR1 ENHRY, CDR2 SYGVKD. The CDR3 has 14 residues. The CDR3 region has the DNA TGTGCCATCAATAGCGGGGGGGCCACCGGGGAGCTGTTTTTT. Translating it yields CAINSGGATGELFF.

The chain combines TRBV4-2 with TRBJ1-2; the D gene is possibly TRBD1 (6 bases). The ends were cut back, 1 base at V and 1 base at J, with 28 bases in the middle. CDR1 LGHNA and CDR2 YNFKEQ come from the germline V gene. The length of the CDR3 is 21 residues. This CDR3 is CASSQVEGRAIGQFNNYGYTF. In DNA form, the CDR3 reads TGTGCCAGCAGCCAAGTAGAGGGGAGGGCAATAGGACAGTTTAATAACTATGGCTACACCTTC.

The chain links TRBV15 to TRBJ2-1, with 8 bases aligning to TRBD2. The V and J ends lost 0 bases and 0 bases, in that order; junction bases with no gene match: 10. The germline V gene has CDR1 LNHNV and CDR2 YYDKDF (reference sequence). The CDR3 spans 19 residues. DNA of the CDR3: TGTGCCACCAGCAGAGATCCCCAGGGGACTAGGAGCTCCTACAATGAGCAGTTCTTC. Translating it yields CATSRDPQGTRSSYNEQFF. Looking up the rest from reference TRBV15 and TRBJ2-1 gives the full variable domain: DAMVIQNPRYQVTQFGKPVTLSCSQTLNHNVMYWYQQKSSQAPKLLFHYYDKDFNNEADTPDNFQSRRPNTSFCFLDIRSPGLGDTAMYLCATSRDPQGTRSSYNEQFFGPGTRLTVL.

V usage is TRBV6-6 and J usage is TRBJ2-3; 8 bases are shared with TRBD2. Germline CDR1 is MNHNY and CDR2 is SVGAGI (reference sequence). This CDR3 spans 16 amino acids. V trimming: 4 bases; J trimming: 6 bases; junction bases outside the gene matches: 12. The CDR3 reads CASSSALSGGPDTQYF. The CDR3 DNA reads as TGTGCCAGCAGTTCGGCGCTGTCGGGGGGGCCGGATACGCAGTATTTT.

The CDR3 DNA is TGTGCCAGCAGCTTAGGGGAGACAGGGAAAGCTTTCTTT. This codes for CASSLGETGKAFF. This chain connects TRBV7-2 to TRBJ1-1; 7 positions agree with TRBD1. The junction had 5 bases not matched to a gene; V was cut back by 1 base and J by 9 bases. CDR1 is SGHTA, CDR2 FQGNSA, per germline. The CDR3 runs to 13 residues.

This clone is judged medium-sized (0.01 to 0.1%). CDR3 loop: CASSVTSGQGSYEQYF. The CDR3 DNA follows: TGTGCCAGCAGCGTTACGTCGGGACAGGGCTCCTACGAGCAGTACTTC. The chain employs TRBV13 and TRBJ2-7; 9 bases agree with TRBD1. The CDR3 covers 16 residues. V was pared by 5 bases and J by 0 bases, with 8 bases of the junction left unmatched. Germline CDR1 PRHDT, CDR2 FYEKMQ (reference sequence). Together with reference TRBV13 and TRBJ2-7, the CDR3 gives the full variable domain: AAGVIQSPRHLIKEKRETATLKCYPIPRHDTVYWYQQGPGQDPQFLISFYEKMQSDKGSIPDRFSAQQFSDYHSELNMSSLELGDSALYFCASSVTSGQGSYEQYFGPGTRLTVT.

The chain is built from TRBV10-3 and TRBJ2-3; 8 nucleotides agree with TRBD2. The CDR3 runs 14 residues. The germline gives CDR1 ENHRY, CDR2 SYGVKD. Trimming cost V 6 bases and J 5 bases; bases outside gene matches: 7. The CDR3 is CAIRGGGQGDTQYF. For the CDR3, the DNA is TGTGCCATCAGGGGCGGGGGGCAAGGAGATACGCAGTATTTT.

The rearrangement joins TRBV7-9 to TRBJ2-7, with D uncertain. Trimming cost V 5 bases and J 2 bases, with 7 bases left between them. Germline CDR1 is SEHNR and CDR2 is FQNEAQ (reference sequence). The CDR3 is 12 residues long. The CDR3 sequence is CASSQETYEQYF. In DNA form, the CDR3 reads TGTGCCAGCAGCCAGGAGACCTACGAGCAGTACTTC. Full variable domain (outside the CDR3, taken from reference TRBV7-9 and TRBJ2-7): DTGVSQNPRHKITKRGQNVTFRCDPISEHNRLYWYRQTLGQGPEFLTYFQNEAQLEKSRLLSDRFSAERPKGSFSTLEIQRTEQGDSAMYLCASSQETYEQYFGPGTRLTVT.

The chain has TRBV9 and TRBJ2-5, with 8 bases aligning to TRBD1. The end of the DNA is better explained by TRBJ2-7, so the J call may be wrong. Germline CDR1 and CDR2: SGDLS and YYNGEE. The CDR3 contains 15 residues. The CDR3 region is CASSHGDRPTYEQYF. In nucleotides, the CDR3 is TGTGCCAGCAGCCACGGGGACAGGCCAACCTACGAGCAGTACTTC.

The J gene is TRBJ2-5, the V gene TRBV18; 13 positions agree with TRBD2. Germline CDR1 and CDR2: KGHSH and LQKENI. The CDR3 length is 18 residues. The V gene end was trimmed by 0 bases and the J gene end by 6 bases; junction bases not matched to a gene: 10. The CDR3 DNA follows: TGTGCCAGCTCACCACCGAGGTCGGGACTAGCGGGATTACAGACCCAGTACTTC. This encodes CASSPPRSGLAGLQTQYF.

The chain carries TRBV6-6 and TRBJ2-3; 10 positions agree with TRBD2. This CDR3 has 16 amino acids. In germline, CDR1 is MNHNY, CDR2 SVGAGI (reference sequence). J lost 7 bases, V lost 0 bases, and 7 bases had no gene match. CDR3 protein: CASSYSIKRGGNTQYF. CDR3 sequence (DNA): TGTGCCAGCAGTTACTCGATCAAGCGGGGGGGTAATACGCAGTATTTT.

This clone was recorded once. This chain joins TRBV11-3 and TRBJ2-3, with TRBD2 identical over 11 bases. V lost 5 bases, J lost 2 bases, and 6 bases stayed unmatched. Per germline, CDR1 SGHNT and CDR2 YENEEA. The CDR3 has 16 amino acids. CDR3 nucleotides: TGTGCCAGCAGCCACCGACTAGCGGGGAACACAGATACGCAGTATTTT. This encodes CASSHRLAGNTDTQYF.

The chain links TRBV7-2 to TRBJ2-6; no firm D call. Germline assignment: CDR1 SGHTA and CDR2 FQGNSA. CDR3 length: 15 residues. Trimming took off 1 base at V and 0 bases at J, with 4 bases between the two ends. The CDR3 bases are TGTGCCAGCAGCTTAGACAGCTCTGGGGCCAACGTCCTGACTTTC. Protein product: CASSLDSSGANVLTF.

J is TRBJ2-1 and V is TRBV10-3, with D tentatively TRBD2 (6 bases). Between the trimmed V and J ends, which lost 0 bases and 9 bases, there was a span of 9 bases. The CDR3 sequence is 13 residues long. Germline V gives CDR1 ENHRY, CDR2 SYGVKD. Here the CDR3 DNA reads TGTGCCATCAGTGAGTCGCGGGGCAGTGAGCAGTTCTTC. This codes for CAISESRGSEQFF.

The chain employs TRBV4-3 and TRBJ2-4; 8 bases are a match to TRBD1. The CDR3 has 16 amino acids. Germline trimming cut 0 bases from V and 7 bases from J; bases unmatched to any gene: 8. Germline V gives CDR1 LGHNA, CDR2 YSLEER. The DNA for the CDR3 is TGCGCCAGCAGCCAAGATCCGACAGGGGCATGGAACATTCAGTACTTC. Protein: CASSQDPTGAWNIQYF.

The chain couples TRBV14 to TRBJ2-7; no firm D call. V lost 4 bases, J lost 3 bases, and 10 bases lay in between. CDR1 is SGHDN and CDR2 is FVKESK in the germline V gene. The CDR3 spans 13 residues. Here the CDR3 reads CASSLLGSYEQYF. The CDR3 DNA follows: TGTGCCAGCAGCCTCCTAGGCAGCTACGAGCAGTACTTC. Full variable domain (missing parts from reference TRBV14 and TRBJ2-7): EAGVTQFPSHSVIEKGQTVTLRCDPISGHDNLYWYRRVMGKEIKFLLHFVKESKQDESGMPNNRFLAERTGGTYSTLKVQPAELEDSGVYFCASSLLGSYEQYFGPGTRLTVT.

This chain joins TRBV28 and TRBJ1-2; the D gene is possibly TRBD1 (5 bases). Per germline, CDR1 MDHEN and CDR2 SYDVKM. V was shortened by 8 bases and J by 4 bases, with 8 bases between the two germline ends. CDR3 length: 11 amino acids. DNA of the CDR3: TGTGCCAGCCATGACAGCTATGGCTACACCTTC. It translates to CASHDSYGYTF.

The chain carries TRBV19 and TRBJ1-2, with D possibly TRBD1 on 6 matching bases. Germline loops: CDR1 LNHDA, CDR2 SQIVND (reference sequence). This CDR3 comprises 17 residues. Trimming shortened V by 1 base and J by 4 bases, and 19 bases separated the two germline ends. The CDR3, as DNA: TGTGCCAGTAGTATAGGGATACAGGGCCTTAGGGGCTATGGCTACACCTTC. It translates to CASSIGIQGLRGYGYTF.

The gene calls are TRBV28 and TRBJ2-7; maybe TRBD2 (5 bases). The CDR3 length is 14 residues. Deletions cut 2 bases from V and 3 bases from J, with 11 bases between. The germline V gene encodes CDR1 MDHEN and CDR2 SYDVKM. The CDR3 DNA follows: TGTGCCAGCAGTTTAAGGAGCGGTCGCTACGAGCAGTACTTC. As protein: CASSLRSGRYEQYF.

CDR3 residues: CASQLVGGGTQDTQYF. As DNA, the CDR3 is TGTGCCAGCCAGTTAGTTGGGGGGGGGACACAGGATACGCAGTATTTT. V usage is TRBV7-2 and J usage is TRBJ2-3; TRBD2 is a possible D gene (7 bases). CDR3 size: 16 residues. Germline V gene lookup returns CDR1 SGHTA and CDR2 FQGNSA. Trimming shortened V by 8 bases and J by 6 bases, and 24 bases separated the two germline ends.

This clone was recorded only once. The chain carries TRBV6-5 and TRBJ2-1; 10 positions match TRBD2. Losses at the gene ends were 9 bases for V and 7 bases for J; bases not matched to a gene: 9. This CDR3 comprises 14 residues. Germline values: CDR1 MNHEY, CDR2 SVGAGI. CDR3 nucleotides: TGTGCCAGACCCGGTCTAGCGGGAGAAAATGAGCAGTTCTTC. It encodes CARPGLAGENEQFF.

This clone was observed a single time. V and J are TRBV11-2 and TRBJ1-4; D not certain. CDR3 length equals 14 residues. V shed 3 bases and J shed 6 bases, with 11 bases lying between them. CDR1 and CDR2 (germline): SGHAT, FQNNGV. The CDR3 DNA follows: TGTGCCAGCAGCTTCCACCGTGGATATGAAAAACTGTTTTTT. This codes for CASSFHRGYEKLFF.

V is TRBV5-1 and J is TRBJ2-7, with 10 bases aligning to TRBD2. The CDR3 is 15 amino acids. Germline V gene data show CDR1 as SGHRS and CDR2 as YFSETQ. With V trimmed by 3 bases and J by 6 bases, 9 bases remained unmatched. Here the CDR3 DNA reads TGCGCCAGCAGCTCCGCCCTAGCGGGAGTTTTCGAGCAGTACTTC. Encoded protein: CASSSALAGVFEQYF.